The rows below give T cell receptor beta chains drawn from one sample of a study of shared clonotypes between healthy human individuals. Profiled with immunoSEQ multiplex PCR; TCRdb holds only in-frame clones, not every one. The table includes over a million clones, about 96% detected once. Sequencing used naive CD4+ T cells sorted from blood. The source is a man under 40 in good health. Both conserved end residues are trimmed from each CDR3. Not all rows give a size; the values are once, few, many and, for expanded clones, a class.

v_gene: TRBV5-1
j_gene: TRBJ1-1
abundance: .
CDR3aa: ASSLWSFRDRGHEAF

v_gene: TRBV7-2
j_gene: TRBJ2-7
abundance: .
CDR3aa: ASRDRQGEPTRTNYEQY

v_gene: TRBV4-3
j_gene: TRBJ2-1
abundance: .
CDR3aa: ASSQRTSGSYEQF

v_gene: TRBV7-9
j_gene: TRBJ1-4
abundance: .
CDR3aa: ASSLSDGEKLF

v_gene: TRBV14
j_gene: TRBJ2-4
abundance: .
CDR3aa: ASSRGLAGLNQNIQY

v_gene: TRBV5-1
j_gene: TRBJ2-1
abundance: .
CDR3aa: ASSRLSDSYNEQF

v_gene: TRBV6-5
j_gene: TRBJ1-2
abundance: .
CDR3aa: ASSYYPQGTTYGYT

v_gene: TRBV5-5
j_gene: TRBJ2-1
abundance: .
CDR3aa: ASSLAAVRGRVNEQF

v_gene: TRBV21-1
j_gene: TRBJ2-3
abundance: .
CDR3aa: ASRLKLSGTTDTQY

v_gene: TRBV5-1
j_gene: TRBJ2-1
abundance: .
CDR3aa: ASSLGMAGASYNEQF

v_gene: TRBV11-2
j_gene: TRBJ2-5
abundance: .
CDR3aa: ASSFWRETQY

v_gene: TRBV6-5
j_gene: TRBJ2-7
abundance: .
CDR3aa: ASSSTGGGIYEQY

v_gene: TRBV20-1
j_gene: TRBJ2-4
abundance: few
CDR3aa: SAGYKNIQY

v_gene: TRBV4-1
j_gene: TRBJ2-1
abundance: .
CDR3aa: ASSQGPTGSYNEQF

v_gene: TRBV27
j_gene: TRBJ1-1
abundance: .
CDR3aa: ASSPLGGAGGTEAF

v_gene: TRBV29-1
j_gene: TRBJ1-1
abundance: once
CDR3aa: SVEAANTEAF

v_gene: TRBV10-3
j_gene: TRBJ1-2
abundance: .
CDR3aa: ATRQEEDGYT

v_gene: TRBV6-5
j_gene: TRBJ2-2
abundance: .
CDR3aa: ASHSTASNTGELF

v_gene: TRBV9
j_gene: TRBJ2-3
abundance: .
CDR3aa: ASSGGAGGYGTDTQY

v_gene: TRBV7-2
j_gene: TRBJ2-2
abundance: .
CDR3aa: ASSLYPLAGGISGELF

v_gene: TRBV7-9
j_gene: TRBJ2-1
abundance: .
CDR3aa: ASSRTSGIRNEQF

v_gene: TRBV11-2
j_gene: TRBJ2-7
abundance: once
CDR3aa: ASSPLKAGREGIEQY

v_gene: TRBV6-6
j_gene: TRBJ1-2
abundance: .
CDR3aa: ASSYSGGSLDYT

v_gene: TRBV11-2
j_gene: TRBJ1-1
abundance: .
CDR3aa: ASSRPLTGVATEAF

v_gene: TRBV4-1
j_gene: TRBJ1-1
abundance: .
CDR3aa: ASSQDRPGIEAF

v_gene: TRBV28
j_gene: TRBJ2-7
abundance: .
CDR3aa: ASRDRGRLYEQY

v_gene: TRBV5-1
j_gene: TRBJ2-7
abundance: .
CDR3aa: ASGLTGTVPYEQY

v_gene: TRBV9
j_gene: TRBJ2-1
abundance: .
CDR3aa: ASSNTPGQVGLNHYNEQF

v_gene: TRBV29-1
j_gene: TRBJ1-2
abundance: .
CDR3aa: SVGTDRSYGYT

v_gene: TRBV4-1
j_gene: TRBJ2-3
abundance: .
CDR3aa: ASSQEGAPSTDTQY

v_gene: TRBV27
j_gene: TRBJ2-7
abundance: .
CDR3aa: ASSLYGHPIIYEQY

v_gene: TRBV14
j_gene: TRBJ2-6
abundance: .
CDR3aa: ASRNQGSGANVLT

v_gene: TRBV7-2
j_gene: TRBJ2-7
abundance: once
CDR3aa: ASSLSGGGPYEQY

v_gene: TRBV19
j_gene: TRBJ2-1
abundance: .
CDR3aa: ASSMGGSSYNEQF

v_gene: TRBV6-1
j_gene: TRBJ1-5
abundance: .
CDR3aa: ASSVGGQGGNQPQH

v_gene: TRBV18
j_gene: TRBJ2-2
abundance: .
CDR3aa: ASSTGGELF

v_gene: TRBV19
j_gene: TRBJ2-7
abundance: once
CDR3aa: ASSRDTWTSGSSYEQY

v_gene: TRBV5-1
j_gene: TRBJ2-5
abundance: .
CDR3aa: ASSLAASGQETQY

v_gene: TRBV29-1
j_gene: TRBJ2-5
abundance: .
CDR3aa: SVEGSPDRAETQY

v_gene: TRBV7-2
j_gene: TRBJ2-5
abundance: .
CDR3aa: ASNTDGGRSQETQY

v_gene: TRBV6-5
j_gene: TRBJ2-1
abundance: .
CDR3aa: ASRTTPGFEQF

v_gene: TRBV15
j_gene: TRBJ2-5
abundance: .
CDR3aa: ATSKRRASGRQETQY

v_gene: TRBV19
j_gene: TRBJ1-1
abundance: once
CDR3aa: ASRITGNTEAF

v_gene: TRBV18
j_gene: TRBJ2-7
abundance: .
CDR3aa: ASSPLSGTPYEQY

v_gene: TRBV27
j_gene: TRBJ2-2
abundance: .
CDR3aa: ASSLSKRADYTGELF

v_gene: TRBV30
j_gene: TRBJ2-5
abundance: .
CDR3aa: AWAGTGLGETQY